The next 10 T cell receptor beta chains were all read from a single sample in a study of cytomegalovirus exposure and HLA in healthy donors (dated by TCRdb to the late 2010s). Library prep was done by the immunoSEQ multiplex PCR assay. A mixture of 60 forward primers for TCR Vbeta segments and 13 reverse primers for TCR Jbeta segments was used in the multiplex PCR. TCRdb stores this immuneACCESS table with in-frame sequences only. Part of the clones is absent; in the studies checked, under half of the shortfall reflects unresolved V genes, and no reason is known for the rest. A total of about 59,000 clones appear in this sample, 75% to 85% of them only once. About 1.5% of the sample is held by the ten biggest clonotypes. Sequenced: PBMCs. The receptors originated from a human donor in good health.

The CDR3 DNA reads as TGCGCCAGCAGCTCGACGGGGACTAGCGGGATAAATGAGCAGTTCTTC. This encodes CASSSTGTSGINEQFF. The genes are TRBV5-1 and TRBJ2-1, with 13 nucleotides matching TRBD2. This CDR3 has 16 residues. After removal of 3 bases from V and 7 bases from J, the junction contained 7 bases not matched to a gene. Per germline, CDR1 SGHRS and CDR2 YFSETQ.

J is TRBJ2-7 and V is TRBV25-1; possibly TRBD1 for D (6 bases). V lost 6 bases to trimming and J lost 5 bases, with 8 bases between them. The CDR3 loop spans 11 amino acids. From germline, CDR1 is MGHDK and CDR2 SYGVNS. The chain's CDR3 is CASRGGNEQYF. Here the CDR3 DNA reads TGTGCCAGCAGAGGGGGAAACGAGCAGTACTTC.

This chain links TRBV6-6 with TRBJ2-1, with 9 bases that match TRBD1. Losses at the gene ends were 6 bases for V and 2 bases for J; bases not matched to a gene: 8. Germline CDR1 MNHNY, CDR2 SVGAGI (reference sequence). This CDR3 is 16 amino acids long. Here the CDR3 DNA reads TGTGCCAGCAGCTTTATCACAGGGGGCACCTACAATGAGCAGTTCTTC. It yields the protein CASSFITGGTYNEQFF.

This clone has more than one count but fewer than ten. The CDR3 coding sequence is TGTGCCAGCAGTTTACGACTAGCGGGAGTAGGTACGCAGTATTTT. Residues: CASSLRLAGVGTQYF. The rearrangement uses TRBV27 and TRBJ2-3, with 12 nucleotides matching TRBD2. CDR3 length: 15 residues. Germline CDR1 is MNHEY and CDR2 is SMNVEV (reference sequence). V shed 2 bases and J 8 bases; nucleotides not matched to a gene: 5.

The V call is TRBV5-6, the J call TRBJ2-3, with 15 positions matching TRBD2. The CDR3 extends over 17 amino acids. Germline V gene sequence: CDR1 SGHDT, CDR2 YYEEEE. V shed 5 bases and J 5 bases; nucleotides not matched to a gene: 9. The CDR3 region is CASREGLAGGPRDTQYF. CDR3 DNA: TGTGCCAGCAGAGAAGGACTAGCGGGGGGGCCGAGAGATACGCAGTATTTT.

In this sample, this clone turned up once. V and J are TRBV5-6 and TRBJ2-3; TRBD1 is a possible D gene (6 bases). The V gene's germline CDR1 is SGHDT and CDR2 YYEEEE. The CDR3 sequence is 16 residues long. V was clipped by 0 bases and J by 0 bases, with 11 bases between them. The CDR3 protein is CASSLEQGPSTDTQYF. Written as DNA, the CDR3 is TGTGCCAGCAGCTTGGAGCAGGGGCCGAGCACAGATACGCAGTATTTT.

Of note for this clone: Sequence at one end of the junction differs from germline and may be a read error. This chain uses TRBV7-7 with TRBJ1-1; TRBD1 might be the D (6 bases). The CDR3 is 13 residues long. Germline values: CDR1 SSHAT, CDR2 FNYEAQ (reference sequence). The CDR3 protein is CASSRQAGTEAFF. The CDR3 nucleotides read TGTGCTAGCAGCCGACAGGCCGGCACTGAAGCTTTCTTT.

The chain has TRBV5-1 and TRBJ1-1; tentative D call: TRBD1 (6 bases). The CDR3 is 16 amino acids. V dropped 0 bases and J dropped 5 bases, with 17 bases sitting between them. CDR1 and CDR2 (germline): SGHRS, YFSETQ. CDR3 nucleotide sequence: TGCGCCAGCAGCTTGGCGGGGGGCGGTGGGAATACTGAAGCTTTCTTT. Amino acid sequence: CASSLAGGGGNTEAFF.

In DNA, the CDR3 is TGTGCCAGCAGTCAACAGGTAGTCGCCTACGAGCAGTACTTC. It translates to CASSQQVVAYEQYF. This chain uses TRBV6-1 with TRBJ2-7; maybe TRBD1 (5 bases). This CDR3 is 14 amino acids long. The germline V gene encodes CDR1 MNHNS and CDR2 SASEGT. Trimming pared 5 bases from V and 2 bases from J, leaving 13 bases between.

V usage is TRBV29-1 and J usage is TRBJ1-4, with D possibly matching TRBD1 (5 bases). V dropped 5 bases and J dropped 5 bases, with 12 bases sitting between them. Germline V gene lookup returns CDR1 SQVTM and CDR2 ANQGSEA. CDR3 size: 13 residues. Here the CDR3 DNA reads TGCAGCGTTCGACGGGACTACAATGAAAAACTGTTTTTT. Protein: CSVRRDYNEKLFF.